These T cell receptor beta chains were read from a single sample in a study of blood T cell repertoires in COVID-19. Produced via immunoSEQ multiplex PCR; TCRdb's table is partial and in-frame only. The sample has 270,000 or so clones, around 83% seen once. Input material: PBMCs or T cells enriched from blood (not recorded which). These receptors originate from a woman in her 50s who had been exposed to COVID-19. Both conserved end residues are part of each CDR3. A D gene is named only where the DNA matches it firmly. Not every row has a clone size; where given, it reads once, few, many or a size class.

DNA,CDR3,J,V,size,D
TGTGCCAGCAGTTTGGAGGGTTTGGGCCAGCCCCAGCATTTT,CASSLEGLGQPQHF,TRBJ1-5,TRBV28,-,-
TGCGCCAGCAGTGAGTATTTGGGCAGCCAGGCGTCATACGAGCAGTACTTC,CASSEYLGSQASYEQYF,TRBJ2-7,TRBV10-2,-,-
TGTGCCAGCGAAAGGGGCGGGGGCCCGGAGGAGACCCAGTACTTC,CASERGGGPEETQYF,TRBJ2-5,TRBV2,-,-
TGTGCCAGCAGGAATACAGGCGTTAGCAATCAGCCCCAGCATTTT,CASRNTGVSNQPQHF,TRBJ1-5,TRBV27,-,-
TGCGCCAGCAGCTTCACCGACAGTATGAACACTGAAGCTTTCTTT,CASSFTDSMNTEAFF,TRBJ1-1,TRBV5-1,once,-
TGTGCCTGGGACCCTCCGACATTGGGGCGAGGCTACACCTTC,CAWDPPTLGRGYTF,TRBJ1-2,TRBV30,-,-
TGCGCCAGCGCTTTGGGAGGTCCCTCCACAGATACGCAGTATTTT,CASALGGPSTDTQYF,TRBJ2-3,TRBV5-1,-,-
TGTGCCAGCAGCTTTCGGGGGGGCTCTGGAAACACCATATATTTT,CASSFRGGSGNTIYF,TRBJ1-3,TRBV7-2,few,-
TGCAGTGCTAGTTTAGTTCAGGGGACGTTTCAAGAGACCCAGTACTTC,CSASLVQGTFQETQYF,TRBJ2-5,TRBV20-1,-,-
TGTGCCAGCAGTAGCGGCTCTAACTATGGCTACACCTTC,CASSSGSNYGYTF,TRBJ1-2,TRBV6-5,few,-
TGTGCCAGCAGCCCGCTAGCGGGGTTCGGCAATGAGCAGTTCTTC,CASSPLAGFGNEQFF,TRBJ2-1,TRBV3-1/TRBV3-2,-,TRBD2
TGTGCCAGCAGCTTAGGCCAGACTAGCGGGGGTGAAGAGACCCAGTACTTC,CASSLGQTSGGEETQYF,TRBJ2-5,TRBV11-2,-,TRBD2
TGCAGCGTTGAACCCGTTCGAGAGACCCAGTACTTC,CSVEPVRETQYF,TRBJ2-5,TRBV29-1,-,-
TGCAGTGCTAGTGATCGGGTTGAGACCCAGTACTTC,CSASDRVETQYF,TRBJ2-5,TRBV20-1,-,-
TGTGCCAGCAGTTTCCAGGGACAATACTATGGCTACACCTTC,CASSFQGQYYGYTF,TRBJ1-2,TRBV28,-,-
TGTGCCAGCAGCTTAAGCAACACTGAAGCTTTCTTT,CASSLSNTEAFF,TRBJ1-1,TRBV5-5,-,-
TGTGCCAGCAGTTTCTTACTAGCGGGGGGCAGGGATGAGCAGTTCTTC,CASSFLLAGGRDEQFF,TRBJ2-1,TRBV27,-,TRBD2
TGTGCCAGCAGTTACTGGTTGAAAGCGGGCGAGCAGTACTTC,CASSYWLKAGEQYF,TRBJ2-7,TRBV6-2/TRBV6-3,-,-
TGTGCCAGCAGCTTAGAGGACACCGAGCAGTACTTC,CASSLEDTEQYF,TRBJ2-7,TRBV7-9,-,-